This passage covers 5 T cell receptor beta chains from one sample sequenced in a study of T cells in Graves' hyperthyroidism and ophthalmopathy. Authors of the study amplified TCR beta CDR3 regions from RNA transcripts. A first-round RT-PCR of the TCR CDR3 used the HTBI primer set. Each CDR3 protein gets one entry after TCRdb re-called the multiplex PCR reads with MiXCR. The sample lists about 300,000 distinct CDR3 sequences; around 17% were seen once. Specimen: blood. These receptors all stem from a man aged 25 to 40 with Graves' hyperthyroidism.

This clonotype came up a few times. The chain is built from TRBV4-2 and TRBJ2-5, with 7 bases matching TRBD2. The CDR3 length is 17 residues. In germline, CDR1 is LGHNA, CDR2 YNFKEQ. After removal of 0 bases from V and 1 base from J, the junction contained 8 bases not matched to a gene. The CDR3 DNA reads as TGTGCCAGCAGCCAAGACCCCCTAGCGGCCTCCCAAGAGACCCAGTACTTC. It yields the protein CASSQDPLAASQETQYF.

This clonotype showed up many times. V is TRBV20-1 and J is TRBJ2-1, with D perhaps matching TRBD2 (7 bases). Germline V gene sequence: CDR1 DFQATT, CDR2 SNEGSKA (reference sequence). V lost 7 bases and J 6 bases, leaving 16 bases between the germline ends. There are 13 residues in the CDR3. CDR3: CSGGLAVVNEQFF. CDR3 DNA: TGCAGTGGGGGGCTAGCGGTCGTCAATGAGCAGTTCTTC.

This clonotype was found many times. The chain is built from TRBV7-8 and TRBJ2-1; 10 nucleotides agree with TRBD2. The CDR3 consists of 16 residues. V shed 2 bases, J shed 9 bases, and the junction held 10 bases outside the gene matches. Germline lookup yields CDR1 SGHVS and CDR2 FQNEAQ. CDR3 region: CASSLTGLAGALEQFF. The DNA of the CDR3 is TGTGCCAGCAGCTTAACTGGCCTAGCGGGAGCTCTTGAGCAGTTCTTC.

This clonotype was seen ten or more times. V and J are TRBV20-1 and TRBJ2-3, with 11 bases aligning to TRBD2. Germline V CDR1 and CDR2: DFQATT, SNEGSKA (reference sequence). V dropped 5 bases and J dropped 1; count of bases not matched to a gene: 11. The CDR3 runs to 17 residues. In nucleotides, the CDR3 is TGCAGTGCTGACCCAATTCTACTAGCGGGAGGCACAGATACGCAGTATTTT. Translating gives CSADPILLAGGTDTQYF.

In its sample, this clonotype was seen many times. The rearrangement links TRBV2 to TRBJ1-1; a possible D gene is TRBD1 (5 bases). This CDR3 comprises 13 residues. V was pared by 7 bases and J by 9 bases, with 18 bases between. Germline CDR1 reads SNHLY; CDR2 reads FYNNEI. CDR3 protein: CASTRDFKNQAFF. In DNA form, the CDR3 reads TGTGCCAGCACCCGGGACTTCAAGAACCAAGCTTTCTTT.